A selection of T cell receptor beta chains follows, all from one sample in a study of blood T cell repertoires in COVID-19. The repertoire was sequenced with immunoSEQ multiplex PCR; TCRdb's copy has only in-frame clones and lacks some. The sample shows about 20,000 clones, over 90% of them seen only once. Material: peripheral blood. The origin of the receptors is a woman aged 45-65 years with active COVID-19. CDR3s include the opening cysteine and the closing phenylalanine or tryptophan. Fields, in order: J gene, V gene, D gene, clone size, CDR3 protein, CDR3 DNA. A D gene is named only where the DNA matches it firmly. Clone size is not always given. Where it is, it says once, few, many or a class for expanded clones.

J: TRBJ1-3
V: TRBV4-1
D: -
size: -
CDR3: CASSQGTASGNTIYF
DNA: TGCGCCAGCAGCCAAGGGACAGCCTCTGGAAACACCATATATTTT

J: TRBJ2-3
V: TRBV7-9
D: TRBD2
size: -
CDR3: CASSPRSGRAGDTQYF
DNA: TGTGCCAGCAGCCCCCGGAGCGGGAGGGCCGGAGATACGCAGTATTTT

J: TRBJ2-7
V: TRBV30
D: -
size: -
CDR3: CAWDSGGKNEQYF
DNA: TGTGCCTGGGACTCAGGGGGGAAGAACGAGCAGTACTTC

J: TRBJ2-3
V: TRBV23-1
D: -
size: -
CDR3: CASSQLLPSRPTRTDTQYF
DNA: TGCGCCAGCAGTCAACTCCTTCCCTCTAGACCGACTCGCACAGATACGCAGTATTTT

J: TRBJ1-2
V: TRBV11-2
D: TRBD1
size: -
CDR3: CASSFPEGATGYTF
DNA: TGTGCCAGCAGCTTCCCCGAGGGGGCGACCGGCTACACCTTC

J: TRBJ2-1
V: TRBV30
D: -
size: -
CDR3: CAWAPGGLSYEQFF
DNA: TGTGCCTGGGCCCCAGGGGGGTTAAGTTATGAGCAGTTCTTC

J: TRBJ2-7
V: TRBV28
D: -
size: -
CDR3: CASSLVSRGEQYF
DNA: TGTGCCAGCAGTTTAGTTAGCCGAGGCGAGCAGTACTTC

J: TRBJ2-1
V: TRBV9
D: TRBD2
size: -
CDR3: CASSPLAGGAAYNEQFF
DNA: TGTGCCAGCAGCCCCTTAGCGGGGGGGGCCGCCTACAATGAGCAGTTCTTC

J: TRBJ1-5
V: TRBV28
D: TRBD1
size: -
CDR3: CASSLTGEGNQPQHF
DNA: TGTGCCAGCAGCCTGACAGGGGAAGGCAATCAGCCCCAGCATTTT

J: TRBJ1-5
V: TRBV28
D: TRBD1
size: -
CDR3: CASRAPGTGGFLPRNQPQHF
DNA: TGTGCCAGCAGAGCTCCCGGGACAGGGGGATTTCTCCCCCGCAATCAGCCCCAGCATTTT

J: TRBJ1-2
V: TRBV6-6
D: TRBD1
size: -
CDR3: CASSYRTSDRAGYTF
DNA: TGTGCCAGCAGTTACCGGACTTCCGACAGGGCTGGCTACACCTTC

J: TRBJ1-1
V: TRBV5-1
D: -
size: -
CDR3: CASSLVEGVAEAFF
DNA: TGCGCCAGCAGCTTGGTCGAGGGGGTAGCTGAAGCTTTCTTT

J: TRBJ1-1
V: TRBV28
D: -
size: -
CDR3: CASRTDSYLEAFF
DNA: TGTGCCAGCAGGACGGACAGCTATCTTGAAGCTTTCTTT

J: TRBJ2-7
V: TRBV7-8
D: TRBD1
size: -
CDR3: CASSNQGAYYEQYF
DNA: TGTGCCAGCAGCAACCAGGGGGCTTACTACGAGCAGTACTTC

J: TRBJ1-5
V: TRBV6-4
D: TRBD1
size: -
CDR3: CASSAQTGERSQPQHF
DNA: TGTGCCAGCAGTGCCCAGACAGGGGAACGGAGTCAGCCCCAGCATTTT

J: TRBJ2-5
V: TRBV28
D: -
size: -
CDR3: CASSLVAQEETQYF
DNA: TGTGCCAGCAGTTTAGTCGCCCAGGAAGAGACCCAGTACTTC

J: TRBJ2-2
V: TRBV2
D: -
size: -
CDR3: CASISHSNTGELFF
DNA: TGTGCCAGCATAAGTCACTCGAACACCGGGGAGCTGTTTTTT

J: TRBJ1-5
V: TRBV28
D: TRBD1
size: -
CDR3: CASSSLTGVNQPQHF
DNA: TGTGCCAGCAGCTCCCTGACAGGGGTCAATCAGCCCCAGCATTTT

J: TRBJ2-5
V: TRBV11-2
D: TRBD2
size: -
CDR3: CASSLAGGETQYF
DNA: TGTGCCAGCAGCCTAGCGGGAGGAGAGACCCAGTACTTC

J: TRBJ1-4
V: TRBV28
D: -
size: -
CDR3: CASRKGDRGEKLFF
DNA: TGTGCCAGCAGGAAGGGAGATCGCGGTGAAAAACTGTTTTTT

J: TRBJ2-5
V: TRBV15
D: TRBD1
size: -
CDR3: CATSGRTGRETQYF
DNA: TGTGCCACCAGCGGCAGGACAGGGCGGGAGACCCAGTACTTC

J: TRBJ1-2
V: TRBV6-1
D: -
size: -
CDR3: CASSDRAANYGYTF
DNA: TGTGCCAGCAGTGACAGGGCGGCTAACTATGGCTACACCTTC

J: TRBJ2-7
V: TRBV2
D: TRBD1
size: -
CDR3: CASRTPGQGAGEQYF
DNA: TGTGCCAGCAGAACGCCGGGACAGGGGGCGGGTGAGCAGTACTTC

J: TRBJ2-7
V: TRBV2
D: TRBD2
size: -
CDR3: CASRERTSGIYEQYF
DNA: TGTGCCAGCAGAGAAAGGACTAGCGGGATCTACGAGCAGTACTTC

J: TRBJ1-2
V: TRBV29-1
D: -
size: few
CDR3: CSGQDNYGYTF
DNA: TGCAGCGGACAGGATAACTATGGCTACACCTTC

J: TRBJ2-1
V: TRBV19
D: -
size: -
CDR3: CASGLYNEQFF
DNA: TGTGCCAGTGGCCTCTACAATGAGCAGTTCTTC

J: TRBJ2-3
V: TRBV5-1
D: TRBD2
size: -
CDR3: CASRSGAGESTDTQYF
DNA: TGCGCCAGCAGGTCTGGCGCGGGAGAGAGCACAGATACGCAGTATTTT

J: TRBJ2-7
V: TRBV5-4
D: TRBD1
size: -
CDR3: CASSPGQGVVYEQYF
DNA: TGTGCCAGCAGCCCGGGACAGGGAGTAGTTTACGAGCAGTACTTC

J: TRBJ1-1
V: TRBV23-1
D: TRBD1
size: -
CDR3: CASSQSRDRGRGLTDTEAFF
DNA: TGCGCCAGCAGTCAATCGCGGGACAGGGGGCGCGGGTTGACGGACACTGAAGCTTTCTTT

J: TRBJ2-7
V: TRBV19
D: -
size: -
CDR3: CASSMGLGLSYEQYF
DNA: TGTGCCAGTAGTATGGGGCTCGGTCTCTCCTACGAGCAGTACTTC

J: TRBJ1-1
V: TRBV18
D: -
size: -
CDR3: CASSPNRESTEAFF
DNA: TGTGCCAGCTCACCAAACAGGGAGTCCACTGAAGCTTTCTTT

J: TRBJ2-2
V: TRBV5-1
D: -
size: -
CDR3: CASSLFRIGTGELFF
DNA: TGCGCCAGCAGCTTGTTCCGCATCGGCACCGGGGAGCTGTTTTTT

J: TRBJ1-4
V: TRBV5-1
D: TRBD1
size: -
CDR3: CASSLGQADEKLFF
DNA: TGCGCCAGCAGCTTAGGACAGGCGGATGAAAAACTGTTTTTT

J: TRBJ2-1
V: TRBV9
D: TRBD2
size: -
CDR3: CASSVGPGGENEQFF
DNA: TGTGCCAGCAGCGTAGGTCCGGGAGGGGAGAATGAGCAGTTCTTC

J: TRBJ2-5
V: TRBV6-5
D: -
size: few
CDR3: CASSKGNWETQYF
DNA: TGTGCCAGCAGTAAGGGGAATTGGGAGACCCAGTACTTC

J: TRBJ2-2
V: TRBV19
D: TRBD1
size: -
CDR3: CASSIGRGQGLPRTGELFF
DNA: TGTGCCAGTAGTATAGGGAGAGGACAGGGGCTGCCGAGGACCGGGGAGCTGTTTTTT

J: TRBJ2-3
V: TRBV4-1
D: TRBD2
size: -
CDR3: CASSQILAGGEDTQYF
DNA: TGCGCCAGCAGCCAGATTCTAGCGGGAGGGGAGGATACGCAGTATTTT

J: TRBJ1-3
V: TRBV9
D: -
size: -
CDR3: CASSVESGVAAGNTIYF
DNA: TGTGCCAGCAGCGTAGAGTCAGGGGTTGCGGCAGGAAACACCATATATTTT

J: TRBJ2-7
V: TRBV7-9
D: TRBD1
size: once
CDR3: CASSLQGIGEQYF
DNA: TGTGCCAGCAGCCTACAGGGGATTGGCGAGCAGTACTTC

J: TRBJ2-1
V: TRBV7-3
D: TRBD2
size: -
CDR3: CASSSAGGPYNEQFF
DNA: TGTGCCAGCAGCTCAGCGGGGGGCCCCTACAATGAGCAGTTCTTC

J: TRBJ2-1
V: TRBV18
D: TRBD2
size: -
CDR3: CASSPPSGIGDNEQFF
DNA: TGTGCCAGCTCACCACCGAGCGGGATAGGGGACAATGAGCAGTTCTTC

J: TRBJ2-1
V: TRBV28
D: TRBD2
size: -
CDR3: CASAPSAGGYNEQFF
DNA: TGTGCCAGCGCCCCGTCAGCGGGAGGGTACAATGAGCAGTTCTTC

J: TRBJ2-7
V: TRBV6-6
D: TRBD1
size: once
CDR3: CASRPTGTYEQYF
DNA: TGTGCCAGCAGGCCGACAGGGACCTACGAGCAGTACTTC

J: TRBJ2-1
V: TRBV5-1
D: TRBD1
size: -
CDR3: CASSLGQEYNEQFF
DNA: TGCGCCAGCAGCTTAGGACAGGAATACAATGAGCAGTTCTTC

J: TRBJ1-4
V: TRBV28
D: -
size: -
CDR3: CASSFQGINEKLFF
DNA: TGTGCCAGCAGTTTTCAGGGGATTAATGAAAAACTGTTTTTT

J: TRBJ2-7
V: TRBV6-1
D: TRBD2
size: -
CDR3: CASSEPSGTYEQYF
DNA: TGTGCCAGCAGTGAACCGAGCGGGACCTACGAGCAGTACTTC

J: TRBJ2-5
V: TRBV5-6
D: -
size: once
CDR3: CASSPDSPAQETQYF
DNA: TGTGCCAGCAGCCCCGACAGCCCCGCGCAAGAGACCCAGTACTTC

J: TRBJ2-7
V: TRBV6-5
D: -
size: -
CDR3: CASSDRPAYEQYF
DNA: TGTGCCAGCAGCGACAGGCCCGCCTACGAGCAGTACTTC

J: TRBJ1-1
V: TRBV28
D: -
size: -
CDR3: CASTPRLTEAFF
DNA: TGTGCCAGCACCCCCAGGCTCACTGAAGCTTTCTTT

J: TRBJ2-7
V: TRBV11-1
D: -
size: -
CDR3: CASSLASGLRGYEQYF
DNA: TGTGCCAGCAGCTTAGCATCGGGACTCCGGGGTTACGAGCAGTACTTC

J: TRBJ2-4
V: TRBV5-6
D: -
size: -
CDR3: CASSELGTKNIQYF
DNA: TGTGCCAGCAGTGAACTAGGGACCAAAAACATTCAGTACTTC

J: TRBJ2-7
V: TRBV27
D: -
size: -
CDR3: CASSLTGYEQYF
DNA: TGTGCCAGCAGTTTAACGGGCTACGAGCAGTACTTC

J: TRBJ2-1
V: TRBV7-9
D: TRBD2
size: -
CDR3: CASSFAGLAHEQFF
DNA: TGTGCCAGCAGCTTTGCAGGACTAGCCCATGAGCAGTTCTTC

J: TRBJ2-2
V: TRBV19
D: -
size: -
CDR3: CASFLANTGELFF
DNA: TGTGCCAGTTTCCTAGCAAACACCGGGGAGCTGTTTTTT